This TCR beta chain came from a study of OX40 agonist ivuxolimab in advanced cancers. The CDR3 has 12 amino acids. The germline V gene has CDR1 SGHTA and CDR2 FQGNSA. V lost 5 bases, J lost 14 bases, and 8 bases stayed unmatched. Produced via immunoSEQ multiplex PCR; TCRdb's table is partial and in-frame only. The table has about 84,000 clones, approximately 88% seen once; the top ten hold about 2.5%. Here the sequenced sample was CD4+ or CD8+ T cells sorted from blood, taken in a trial of the OX40 agonist ivuxolimab. The clonotype originates from an adult with an advanced solid tumor such as melanoma, head and neck, liver or kidney cancer. J is TRBJ2-3 and V is TRBV7-2, with TRBD1 matching 9 bases. The CDR3 spells CASSPTGQGVYF. The CDR3 DNA is TGTGCCAGCAGCCCAACGGGACAGGGCGTGTATTTT. The full variable domain, in which reference TRBV7-2 and TRBJ2-3 provide the parts outside the CDR3, is GAGVSQSPSNKVTEKGKDVELRCDPISGHTALYWYRQSLGQGLEFLIYFQGNSAPDKSGLPSDRFSAERTGGSVSTLTIQRTQQEDSAVYLCASSPTGQGVYFGPGTRLTVL.